This TCR beta chain was captured in a study of PD-1 blockade in classical Hodgkin lymphoma. Produced via immunoSEQ multiplex PCR; TCRdb's table is partial and in-frame only. The sample records roughly 100,000 clones, more than 85% being singletons. The trim removed 3 bases at V and 9 bases at J, leaving 12 bases unmatched. Germline CDR1 is SGHRS and CDR2 is YFSETQ. The CDR3 sequence is 15 residues long. Stated time point: cycle 4 day 1 (C4D1), after 5 to 7 weeks of nivolumab. Each of the patients experienced relapse following autologous stem cell transplantation, and their brentuximab vedotin exposure differed.

The input for sequencing was peripheral blood mononuclear cells (PBMCs), taken before the fourth cycle of nivolumab. The V gene is TRBV5-1, the J gene TRBJ2-7, with TRBD1 matching over 10 bases. This receptor was identified in a human donor with classical Hodgkin lymphoma. CDR3: CASSSGTGEHFGQYF. The CDR3 nucleotides are TGCGCCAGCAGCTCGGGGACAGGGGAACATTTCGGGCAGTACTTC.